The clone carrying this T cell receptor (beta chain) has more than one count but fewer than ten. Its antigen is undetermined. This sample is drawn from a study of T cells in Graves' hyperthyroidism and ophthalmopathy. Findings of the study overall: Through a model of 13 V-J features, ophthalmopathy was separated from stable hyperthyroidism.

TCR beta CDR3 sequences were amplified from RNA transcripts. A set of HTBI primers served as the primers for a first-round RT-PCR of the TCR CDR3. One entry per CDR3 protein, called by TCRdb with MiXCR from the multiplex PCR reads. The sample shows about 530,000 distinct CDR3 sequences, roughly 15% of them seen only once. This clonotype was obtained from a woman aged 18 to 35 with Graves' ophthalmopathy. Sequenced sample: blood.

Written as DNA, the CDR3 is TGTGCCAGCAGTTCCACACCCTCTGGAAACACCATATATTTT. Translation gives CASSSTPSGNTIYF. The genes are TRBV7-8 and TRBJ1-3; D not resolved. Germline CDR1 and CDR2: SGHVS and FQNEAQ. This CDR3 contains 14 residues. V was pared by 6 bases and J by 0 bases, with 9 bases between.